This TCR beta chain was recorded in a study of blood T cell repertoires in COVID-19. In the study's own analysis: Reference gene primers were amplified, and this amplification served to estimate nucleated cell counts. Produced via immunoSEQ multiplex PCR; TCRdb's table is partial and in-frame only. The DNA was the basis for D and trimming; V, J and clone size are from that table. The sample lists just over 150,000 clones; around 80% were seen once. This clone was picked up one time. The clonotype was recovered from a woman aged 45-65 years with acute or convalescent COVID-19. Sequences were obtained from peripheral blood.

The CDR3 here is CASRDHRGPIYNEQFF. The CDR3 DNA reads TGTGCCAGCAGGGACCACAGGGGGCCCATATACAATGAGCAGTTCTTC. The chain has TRBV6-6 and TRBJ2-1, with TRBD1 matching over 9 bases. Losses at the gene ends were 6 bases for V and 4 bases for J; bases not matched to a gene: 10. The germline gives CDR1 MNHNY, CDR2 SVGAGI (reference sequence). The CDR3 consists of 16 residues.